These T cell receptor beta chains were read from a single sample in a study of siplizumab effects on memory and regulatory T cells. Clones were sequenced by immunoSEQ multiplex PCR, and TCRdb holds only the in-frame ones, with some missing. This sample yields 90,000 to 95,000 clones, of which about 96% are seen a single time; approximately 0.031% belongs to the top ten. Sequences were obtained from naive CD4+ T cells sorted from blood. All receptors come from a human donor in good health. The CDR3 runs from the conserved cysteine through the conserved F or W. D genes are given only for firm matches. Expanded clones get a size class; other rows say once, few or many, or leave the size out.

CDR3nt: TGCGCCAGCAGCTTTGCTCTCGGGGCGAACACCGGGGAGCTGTTTTTT
CDR3aa: CASSFALGANTGELFF
d_gene: NA
v_gene: TRBV5-1
abundance: NA
j_gene: TRBJ2-2

CDR3nt: TGTGCCAGCAGCTTAAGACAGTCCTACGAGCAGTACTTC
CDR3aa: CASSLRQSYEQYF
d_gene: NA
v_gene: TRBV11-2
abundance: few
j_gene: TRBJ2-7

CDR3nt: TGTGCCAGTAGCCCTTGGGGGCTTAACAATCAGCCCCAGCATTTT
CDR3aa: CASSPWGLNNQPQHF
d_gene: NA
v_gene: TRBV19
abundance: few
j_gene: TRBJ1-5

CDR3nt: TGTGCCAGTAGTACCGGCAGGGGTGGCTCTGGGGCCAACGTCCTGACTTTC
CDR3aa: CASSTGRGGSGANVLTF
d_gene: NA
v_gene: TRBV19
abundance: NA
j_gene: TRBJ2-6

CDR3nt: TGTGCCAGCAGCTTAGGCACCCAGGGGCGCGAGACCCAGTACTTC
CDR3aa: CASSLGTQGRETQYF
d_gene: NA
v_gene: TRBV7-7
abundance: NA
j_gene: TRBJ2-5

CDR3nt: TGTGCCAGCAGCACGCGAGGGGGGAGCAATCAGCCCCAGCATTTT
CDR3aa: CASSTRGGSNQPQHF
d_gene: NA
v_gene: TRBV7-2
abundance: once
j_gene: TRBJ1-5

CDR3nt: TGCGCCAGCAGCCGTACAGGGGCCACCTATGGCTACACCTTC
CDR3aa: CASSRTGATYGYTF
d_gene: TRBD1
v_gene: TRBV4-3
abundance: NA
j_gene: TRBJ1-2

CDR3nt: TGTGCCAGCAGCCGGGACAGCGCCTACGAGCAGTACTTC
CDR3aa: CASSRDSAYEQYF
d_gene: TRBD1
v_gene: TRBV11-3
abundance: NA
j_gene: TRBJ2-7

CDR3nt: TGTGCCAGCCAGACTAGCGGGGGGGTCTTCGATACGCAGTATTTT
CDR3aa: CASQTSGGVFDTQYF
d_gene: TRBD2
v_gene: TRBV27
abundance: NA
j_gene: TRBJ2-3

CDR3nt: TGTGCCAGCAGTCGGGACAGGGGGCCCTCCTACGAGCAGTACTTC
CDR3aa: CASSRDRGPSYEQYF
d_gene: TRBD1
v_gene: TRBV6-5
abundance: NA
j_gene: TRBJ2-7

CDR3nt: TGTGCCACCAGCAGACAGAGGAACACTGAAGCTTTCTTT
CDR3aa: CATSRQRNTEAFF
d_gene: NA
v_gene: TRBV15
abundance: few
j_gene: TRBJ1-1

CDR3nt: TGTGCCAGCAGCTTAGAGTCCAGACCCCATGAAGCTTTCTTT
CDR3aa: CASSLESRPHEAFF
d_gene: NA
v_gene: TRBV11-2
abundance: NA
j_gene: TRBJ1-1

CDR3nt: TGCGCCAGCAGCCAGGAGCTGGGACTAGCCGTCCCCGGGGAGCTGTTTTTT
CDR3aa: CASSQELGLAVPGELFF
d_gene: TRBD2
v_gene: TRBV4-3
abundance: NA
j_gene: TRBJ2-2